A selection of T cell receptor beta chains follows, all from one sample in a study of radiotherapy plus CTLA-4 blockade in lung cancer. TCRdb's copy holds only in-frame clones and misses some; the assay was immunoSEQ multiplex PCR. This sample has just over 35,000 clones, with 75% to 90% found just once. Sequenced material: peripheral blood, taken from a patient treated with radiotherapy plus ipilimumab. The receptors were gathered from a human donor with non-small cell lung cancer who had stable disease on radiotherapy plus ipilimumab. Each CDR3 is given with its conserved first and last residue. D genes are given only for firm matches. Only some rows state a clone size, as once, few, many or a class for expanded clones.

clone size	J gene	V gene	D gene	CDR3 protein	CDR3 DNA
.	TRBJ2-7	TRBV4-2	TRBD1	CASSQDQDAGGSYEQYF	TGTGCCAGCAGCCAAGATCAGGACGCAGGGGGCTCGTACGAGCAGTACTTC
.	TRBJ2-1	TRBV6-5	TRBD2	CASSLTSGTYNEQFF	TGTGCCAGCAGTCTCACTAGCGGTACCTACAATGAGCAGTTCTTC
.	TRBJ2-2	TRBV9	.	CASSDPRANTGELFF	TGTGCCAGCAGCGACCCCCGCGCGAACACCGGGGAGCTGTTTTTT
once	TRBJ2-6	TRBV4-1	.	CASSRSGVYLSGANVLTF	TGCGCCAGCAGCCGTTCAGGGGTATACCTCTCTGGGGCCAACGTCCTGACTTTC
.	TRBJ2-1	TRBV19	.	CASSGTFLGVGQFF	TGTGCCAGTAGTGGGACTTTCCTCGGGGTGGGGCAGTTCTTC
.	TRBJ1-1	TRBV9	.	CASSLVPGTEAFF	TGTGCCAGCAGCCTAGTACCAGGGACTGAAGCTTTCTTT
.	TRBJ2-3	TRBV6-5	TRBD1	CASSYGRRGNTDTQYF	TGTGCCAGCAGTTACGGCCGCAGGGGGAACACAGATACGCAGTATTTT
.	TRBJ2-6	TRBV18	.	CASSSRGDIYSRANVPTF	TGTGCCAGCTCATCCAGGGGGGACATTTACAGTCGGGCCAACGTCCCGACTTTC
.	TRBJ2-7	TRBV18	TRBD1	CASSPGTGYEQYF	TGTGCCAGCTCACCGGGGACAGGCTACGAGCAGTACTTC
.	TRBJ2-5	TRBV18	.	CASSPAISSSETQYF	TGTGCCAGCTCACCGGCGATTAGTAGCTCGGAGACCCAGTACTTC
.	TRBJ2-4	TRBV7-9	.	CASSMTIPGALGAKNIQYF	TGTGCCAGCAGCATGACTATACCGGGAGCCCTTGGGGCCAAAAACATTCAGTACTTC
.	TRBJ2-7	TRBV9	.	CASSVEAGKGEQYF	TGTGCCAGCAGCGTAGAGGCAGGGAAAGGCGAGCAGTACTTC
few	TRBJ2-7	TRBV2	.	CASSARIEQYF	TGTGCCAGCAGCGCCAGGATCGAGCAGTACTTC
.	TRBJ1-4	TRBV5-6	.	CASSRQDLNEKLFF	TGTGCCAGCAGCCGACAGGATCTTAATGAAAAACTGTTTTTT
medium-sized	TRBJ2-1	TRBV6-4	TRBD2	CASSDSTSDEQFF	TGTGCCAGCAGTGACTCGACTAGCGATGAGCAGTTCTTC
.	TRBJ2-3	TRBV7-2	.	CASSLGSRGHTDTQYF	TGTGCCAGCAGCTTAGGTAGTCGCGGCCACACAGATACGCAGTATTTT
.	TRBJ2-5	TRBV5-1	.	CASSAPDLVARETQYF	TGCGCCAGCAGCGCCCCGGACTTGGTAGCGCGAGAGACCCAGTACTTC
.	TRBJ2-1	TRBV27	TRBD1	CASSLILGQGPYNEQFF	TGTGCCAGCAGTTTAATTCTGGGACAGGGGCCCTACAATGAGCAGTTCTTC
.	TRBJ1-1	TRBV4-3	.	CASSQDRGMNTEAFF	TGCGCCAGCAGCCAAGACAGGGGAATGAACACTGAAGCTTTCTTT
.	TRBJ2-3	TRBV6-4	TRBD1	CASSDRSGGQTDTQYF	TGTGCCAGCAGTGATCGCTCAGGGGGCCAGACAGATACGCAGTATTTT
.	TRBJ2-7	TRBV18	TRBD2	CASSPPLRGTYEQYF	TGTGCCAGCTCACCACCGTTGCGGGGGACCTACGAGCAGTACTTC
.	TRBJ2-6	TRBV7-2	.	CASSLRVGGGANVLTF	TGTGCCAGCAGCTTAAGGGTTGGCGGGGGGGCCAACGTCCTGACTTTC
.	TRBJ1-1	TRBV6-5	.	CASSYDRKGSEAFF	TGTGCCAGCAGTTACGACAGGAAGGGCTCTGAAGCTTTCTTT
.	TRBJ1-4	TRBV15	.	CATNTGGSNEKLFF	TGTGCCACCAACACCGGGGGGTCTAATGAAAAACTGTTTTTT